The 7 T cell receptor beta chains below were found in one sample sequenced in a study of cytomegalovirus exposure and HLA in healthy donors. The PCR used 60 Vbeta and 13 Jbeta primers. Sequencing used immunoSEQ multiplex PCR; TCRdb keeps in-frame clones, though not all of them. The data contain some 150,000 clones, around 62% of them singletons. Sample: PBMCs. The receptors were sampled from a man aged 35-49 years in good health and CMV-seronegative.

The chain carries TRBV18 and TRBJ1-1, with TRBD1 matching over 10 bases. Looked up from germline, CDR1 is KGHSH and CDR2 is LQKENI. V lost 2 bases and J lost 5; bases outside the gene matches: 8. The CDR3 has 16 residues. The DNA of the CDR3 is TGTGCCAGCTCACCAGGCGGGACAGGGGAGGGGACTGAAGCTTTCTTT. Protein sequence: CASSPGGTGEGTEAFF.

CDR3 loop: CATKEDGNTGELFF. The CDR3, as DNA: TGTGCCACCAAGGAGGACGGGAACACCGGGGAGCTGTTTTTT. This chain uses TRBV7-9 with TRBJ2-2, with TRBD2 as a possible D gene (5 bases). Per the germline V gene, CDR1 is SEHNR and CDR2 is FQNEAQ (reference sequence). Trimming took 10 bases from V and 1 from J, leaving 13 bases between them. The CDR3 runs to 14 residues.

The chain combines TRBV9 with TRBJ2-1; D is perhaps TRBD1 (6 bases). V was pared by 3 bases and J by 0 bases, with 13 bases between. This CDR3 is 16 amino acids long. CDR1 SGDLS and CDR2 YYNGEE come from the germline V gene. The CDR3: CASSGLGALSYNEQFF. The CDR3 region has the DNA TGTGCCAGCAGCGGGTTGGGGGCGCTCTCCTACAATGAGCAGTTCTTC.

About this clone itself: Other nucleotide sequences in the sample specify the same CDR3. The chain is built from TRBV5-1 and TRBJ1-4; 7 positions match TRBD1. The V gene end was trimmed by 3 bases and the J gene end by 5 bases; junction bases not matched to a gene: 4. The CDR3 length is 14 residues. Germline lookup yields CDR1 SGHRS and CDR2 YFSETQ. The CDR3 protein is CASSSRGSNEKLFF. The CDR3 nucleotides are TGCGCCAGCAGCTCCAGGGGGTCCAATGAAAAACTGTTTTTT.

V is TRBV5-4 and J is TRBJ1-1, with D possibly being TRBD1 (6 bases). The V end lost 2 bases, the J end lost 6 bases, and 14 bases lay between the germline ends. The germline gives CDR1 SGHNT, CDR2 YYREEE (reference sequence). The CDR3 totals 14 residues. The CDR3 DNA follows: TGTGCCAGCAGCTTTGCGGGGGGGCTCTCTGAAGCTTTCTTT. Amino acids: CASSFAGGLSEAFF.

This rearrangement joins TRBV5-6 to TRBJ2-1; 7 nucleotides match TRBD2. Germline CDR1 and CDR2: SGHDT and YYEEEE. This CDR3 contains 14 residues. V was pared by 3 bases and J by 3 bases, with 3 bases of the junction left unmatched. The CDR3 DNA follows: TGTGCCAGCAGCTCCGGGACTAACTACAATGAGCAGTTCTTC. Translating gives CASSSGTNYNEQFF.

The chain links TRBV13 to TRBJ1-5; 10 bases align to TRBD1. J was trimmed by 0 bases and V by 3 bases; bases with no gene match: 20. The CDR3 runs to 22 residues. In germline, CDR1 is PRHDT, CDR2 FYEKMQ (reference sequence). CDR3 amino acids: CASSFLRDRGELGPNSNQPQHF. DNA of the CDR3: TGTGCCAGCAGCTTTTTACGGGACAGGGGAGAGCTGGGACCCAATAGCAATCAGCCCCAGCATTTT.